The 14 T cell receptor beta chains presented below share a single source sample, sequenced in a study of shared clonotypes between healthy human individuals. Sequencing was performed with immunoSEQ multiplex PCR; in TCRdb, only in-frame clones are kept and a portion is missing. The sample lists around 720,000 clones, roughly 72% occurring once. Material: memory CD4+ T cells sorted from blood. Subset in this sample: CD45RA-negative fraction. The receptors come from a woman aged 25-40 years in good health.

The chain joins TRBV15 to TRBJ1-5, with TRBD1 identical over 8 bases. The CDR3 runs to 16 residues. The ends lost 0 bases at V and 3 bases at J; junction bases unmatched: 4. Germline V gene sequence: CDR1 LNHNV, CDR2 YYDKDF (reference sequence). The CDR3: CATSREGTGNNQPQHF. The CDR3 nucleotides are TGTGCCACCAGCAGAGAAGGGACAGGTAACAATCAGCCCCAGCATTTT.

The J gene is TRBJ2-1, the V gene TRBV5-4, with TRBD2 as a possible D gene (6 bases). The ends were cut back, 1 base at V and 3 bases at J, with 14 bases in the middle. This CDR3 region has 16 residues. Germline loops: CDR1 SGHNT, CDR2 YYREEE (reference sequence). The CDR3 region is CASSLKTRFGYNEQFF. DNA for the CDR3: TGTGCCAGCAGCTTGAAGACTAGATTTGGCTACAATGAGCAGTTCTTC.

This chain links TRBV15 with TRBJ2-1; 9 nucleotides agree with TRBD1. The junction had 4 bases not matched to a gene; V was cut back by 0 bases and J by 4 bases. Germline V gene sequence: CDR1 LNHNV, CDR2 YYDKDF (reference sequence). The CDR3 has 16 residues. CDR3 sequence reads: CATSRDTGGVYNEQFF. DNA for the CDR3: TGTGCCACCAGCAGAGATACAGGGGGCGTATACAATGAGCAGTTCTTC.

This clone has more than one count but fewer than ten. The chain carries TRBV10-1 and TRBJ2-7, with D maybe TRBD2 (6 bases). Trimming pared 0 bases from V and 7 bases from J, leaving 13 bases between. Germline CDR1 WNHNN, CDR2 SYGVQD (reference sequence). The CDR3 extends over 14 amino acids. This CDR3 is CASSESLAAGEQYF. The CDR3, as DNA: TGCGCCAGCAGTGAGTCACTAGCCGCCGGGGAGCAGTACTTC.

The chain has TRBV5-4 and TRBJ2-1; possibly TRBD1 for D (6 bases). Deletions cut 3 bases from V and 4 bases from J, with 11 bases between. Per germline, CDR1 SGHNT and CDR2 YYREEE (reference sequence). The CDR3 extends over 14 amino acids. The CDR3, as DNA: TGTGCCAGCAGCTGGACGGACAGATACAATGAGCAGTTCTTC. This encodes CASSWTDRYNEQFF.

This sequence joins TRBV4-1 and TRBJ2-6; D is ambiguous. CDR1 and CDR2 from the germline V gene are MGHRA and YSYEKL. The CDR3 covers 19 residues. V was clipped by 4 bases and J by 0 bases, with 19 bases between them. CDR3 DNA: TGCGCCAGCAGCCCCGCCCACATCTTTCTGGTCTCTGGGGCCAACGTCCTGACTTTC. It specifies CASSPAHIFLVSGANVLTF.

The CDR3 spells CSVGEDSSTDTQYF. For the CDR3, the DNA is TGCAGCGTTGGGGAGGACAGCAGCACAGATACGCAGTATTTT. The chain employs TRBV29-1 and TRBJ2-3; D may match TRBD1 or TRBD2 (6 bases each). Deletions cut 4 bases from V and 0 bases from J, with 11 bases between. This CDR3 has 14 amino acids. Germline loops: CDR1 SQVTM, CDR2 ANQGSEA.

The rearrangement uses TRBV11-2 and TRBJ1-1; maybe TRBD1 (5 bases). The CDR3 spans 16 residues. Germline CDR1 SGHAT, CDR2 FQNNGV. V lost 3 bases, J lost 0 bases, and 14 bases lay in between. As DNA, the CDR3 is TGTGCCAGCAGCTTGGGGTCCGGGACTTTGAACACTGAAGCTTTCTTT. Translating gives CASSLGSGTLNTEAFF.

This clone has more than one count but fewer than ten. This may be a read error, as it is one base from a much larger clone. This chain links TRBV28 with TRBJ2-6, with 7 bases fitting TRBD1. This CDR3 is built from 15 residues. Germline assignment: CDR1 MDHEN and CDR2 SYDVKM. Trimming cost V 5 bases and J 0 bases; bases outside gene matches: 1. As DNA, the CDR3 is TGTGCCAGCAGTCGACAGGGCTCTGGGGCCAACGTCCTGACTTTC. This encodes CASSRQGSGANVLTF.

There are a few counts of this clone. The chain recombines TRBV28 with TRBJ2-3; D might be TRBD2 (6 bases). Germline V gene sequence: CDR1 MDHEN, CDR2 SYDVKM. The CDR3 spans 15 residues. V lost 5 bases and J lost 5, with 17 bases in between. CDR3 region: CASSVLSGAKDTQYF. CDR3 coding DNA: TGTGCCAGCAGTGTTCTTTCGGGAGCAAAAGATACGCAGTATTTT.

V and J are TRBV27 and TRBJ2-1; 7 positions match TRBD2. Germline V CDR1 and CDR2: MNHEY, SMNVEV (reference sequence). The CDR3 runs 15 residues. Germline trimming cut 4 bases from V and 4 bases from J; bases unmatched to any gene: 7. The CDR3 loop is CASSSSLADYNEQFF. The CDR3 DNA reads TGTGCCAGCAGTTCCAGCCTAGCGGATTACAATGAGCAGTTCTTC.

V usage is TRBV5-1 and J usage is TRBJ2-7; D is ambiguous. V was shortened by 0 bases and J by 5 bases, with 15 bases between the two germline ends. Germline lookup yields CDR1 SGHRS and CDR2 YFSETQ. This CDR3 has 15 residues. CDR3 DNA sequence: TGCGCCAGCAGCTTGGGGTCTACGTCGGTCCACGAGCAGTACTTC. It yields the protein CASSLGSTSVHEQYF.

With regard to this clone: The junction shows a germline mismatch at one end, possibly a read error. The gene calls are TRBV11-1 and TRBJ2-7; TRBD1 matches 8 bases. Germline V gene lookup returns CDR1 SGHAT and CDR2 FQDESV (reference sequence). The CDR3 is made up of 15 amino acids. CDR3 in DNA: TGTGCCAGCAGATTAGCCGGGACAGGAGGTTACGAGCAGTACTTC. Its protein product is CASRLAGTGGYEQYF.

V is TRBV28 and J is TRBJ2-7, with TRBD1 matching over 7 bases. This CDR3 spans 14 amino acids. The J segment lost 4 bases and the V segment lost 5 bases, leaving 8 bases of the junction unmatched. CDR1 is MDHEN, CDR2 SYDVKM, per germline. The CDR3 DNA is TGTGCCAGCAGTCAACAGGGGACCGAGTACGAGCAGTACTTC. Its protein is CASSQQGTEYEQYF.